This T cell receptor (beta chain) originates from a study of cytomegalovirus exposure and HLA in healthy donors. PCR amplification relied on 60 Vbeta primers (plus 13 Jbeta primers). TCRdb's copy holds only in-frame clones and misses some; the assay was immunoSEQ multiplex PCR. In the table there are 120,000 or so clones, roughly 76% of which are singletons. J gave up 8 bases and V 7 bases, and 10 bases lay outside the gene matches. CDR3 length: 15 residues. The germline V gene encodes CDR1 MDHEN and CDR2 SYDVKM. Those who donated were healthy bone marrow donors. The source of this sequence is a man aged 25 to 40 in good health and CMV-seronegative. Sequenced input: PBMCs. The rearrangement links TRBV28 to TRBJ2-1; 11 bases are a match to TRBD2. Here the CDR3 DNA reads TGTGCCAGCAAGGTTAGCGGGGGGGCCCTGGATGAGCAGTTCTTC. Its protein product is CASKVSGGALDEQFF.